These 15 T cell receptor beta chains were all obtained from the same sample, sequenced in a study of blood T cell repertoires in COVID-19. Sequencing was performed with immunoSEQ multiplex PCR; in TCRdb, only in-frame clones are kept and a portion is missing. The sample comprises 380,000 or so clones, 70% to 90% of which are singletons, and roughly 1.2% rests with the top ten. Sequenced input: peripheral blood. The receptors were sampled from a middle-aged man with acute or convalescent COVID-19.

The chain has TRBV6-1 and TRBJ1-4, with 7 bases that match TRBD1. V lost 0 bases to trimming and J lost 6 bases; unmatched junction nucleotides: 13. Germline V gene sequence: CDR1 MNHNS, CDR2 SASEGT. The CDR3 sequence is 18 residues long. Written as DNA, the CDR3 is TGTGCCAGCAGTGAAGCCATTCCGGAGACAGGGATTGATGAAAAACTGTTTTTT. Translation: CASSEAIPETGIDEKLFF.

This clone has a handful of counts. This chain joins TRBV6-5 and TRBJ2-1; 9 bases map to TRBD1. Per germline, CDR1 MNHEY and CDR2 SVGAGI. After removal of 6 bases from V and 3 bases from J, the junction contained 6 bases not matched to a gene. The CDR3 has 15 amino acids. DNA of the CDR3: TGTGCCAGCAGCCACAGGGGGCGAATCTACAATGAGCAGTTCTTC. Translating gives CASSHRGRIYNEQFF.

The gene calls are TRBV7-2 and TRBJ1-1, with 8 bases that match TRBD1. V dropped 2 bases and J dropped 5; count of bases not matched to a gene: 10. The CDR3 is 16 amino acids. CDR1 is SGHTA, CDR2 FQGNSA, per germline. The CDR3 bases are TGTGCCAGCAGCTTACCCCCCGGACAGGGCTTTACTGAAGCTTTCTTT. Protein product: CASSLPPGQGFTEAFF.

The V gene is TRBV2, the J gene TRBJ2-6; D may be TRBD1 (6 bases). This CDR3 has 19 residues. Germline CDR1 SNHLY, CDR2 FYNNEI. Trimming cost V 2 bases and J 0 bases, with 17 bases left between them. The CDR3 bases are TGTGCCAGCAGTGAATACGGGACATCATTTAGCTCTGGGGCCAACGTCCTGACTTTC. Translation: CASSEYGTSFSSGANVLTF.

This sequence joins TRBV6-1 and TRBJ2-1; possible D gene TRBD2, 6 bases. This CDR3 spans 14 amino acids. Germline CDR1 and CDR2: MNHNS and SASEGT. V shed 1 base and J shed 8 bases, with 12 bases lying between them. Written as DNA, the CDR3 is TGTGCCAGCAGTGAAGGGGCGGCTAGCGATGAGCAGTTCTTC. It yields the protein CASSEGAASDEQFF.

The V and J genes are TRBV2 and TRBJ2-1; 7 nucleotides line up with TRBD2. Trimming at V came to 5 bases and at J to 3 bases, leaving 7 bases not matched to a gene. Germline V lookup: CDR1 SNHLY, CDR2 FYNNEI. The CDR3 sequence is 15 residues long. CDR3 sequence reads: CASSTTGTNYNEQFF. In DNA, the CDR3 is TGTGCCAGCAGTACCACCGGGACTAACTACAATGAGCAGTTCTTC.

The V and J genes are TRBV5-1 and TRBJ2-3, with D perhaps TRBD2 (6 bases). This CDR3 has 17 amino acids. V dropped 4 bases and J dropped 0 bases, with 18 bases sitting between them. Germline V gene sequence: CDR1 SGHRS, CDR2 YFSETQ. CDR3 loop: CASSRTRERASTDTQYF. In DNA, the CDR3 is TGCGCCAGCAGCCGTACTCGTGAGCGGGCGAGCACAGATACGCAGTATTTT.

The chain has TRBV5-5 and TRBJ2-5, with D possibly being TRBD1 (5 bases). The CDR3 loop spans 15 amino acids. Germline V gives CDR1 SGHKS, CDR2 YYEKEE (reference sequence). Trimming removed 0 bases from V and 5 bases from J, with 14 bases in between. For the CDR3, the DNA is TGTGCCAGCAGCTTGGCCTTTCAGGGTATGGAGACCCAGTACTTC. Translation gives CASSLAFQGMETQYF.

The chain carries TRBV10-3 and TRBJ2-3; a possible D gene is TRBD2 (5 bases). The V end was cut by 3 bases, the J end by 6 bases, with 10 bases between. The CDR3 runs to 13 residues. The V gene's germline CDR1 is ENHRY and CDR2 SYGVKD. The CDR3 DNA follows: TGTGCCATCAGTGAAGGGAGTCCCGATACGCAGTATTTT. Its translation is CAISEGSPDTQYF.

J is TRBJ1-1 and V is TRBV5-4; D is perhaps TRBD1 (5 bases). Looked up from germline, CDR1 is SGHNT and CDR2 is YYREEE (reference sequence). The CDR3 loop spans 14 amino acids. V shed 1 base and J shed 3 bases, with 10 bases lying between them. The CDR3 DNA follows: TGTGCCAGCAGCTTGCAGCAGGGCGACACTGAAGCTTTCTTT. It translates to CASSLQQGDTEAFF. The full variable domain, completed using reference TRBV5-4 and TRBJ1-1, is ETGVTQSPTHLIKTRGQQVTLRCSSQSGHNTVSWYQQALGQGPQFIFQYYREEENGRGNFPPRFSGLQFPNYSSELNVNALELDDSALYLCASSLQQGDTEAFFGQGTRLTVV.

The CDR3 loop is CAWSARFTIGELFF. In DNA, the CDR3 is TGTGCCTGGAGTGCCCGTTTTACTATCGGGGAGCTGTTTTTT. The chain couples TRBV30 to TRBJ2-2; D is uncertain. There are 14 residues in the CDR3. Germline CDR1 reads GTSNPN; CDR2 reads SVGIG (reference sequence). V was trimmed by 1 base and J by 7 bases, leaving 13 bases between them.

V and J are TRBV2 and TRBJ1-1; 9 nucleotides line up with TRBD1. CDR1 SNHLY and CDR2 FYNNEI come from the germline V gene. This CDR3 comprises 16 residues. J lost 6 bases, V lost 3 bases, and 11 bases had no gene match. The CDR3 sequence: CASSDGTGKRDAEAFF. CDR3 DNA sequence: TGTGCCAGCAGTGACGGGACAGGGAAAAGGGATGCTGAAGCTTTCTTT. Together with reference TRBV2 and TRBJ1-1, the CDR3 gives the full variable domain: EPEVTQTPSHQVTQMGQEVILRCVPISNHLYFYWYRQILGQKVEFLVSFYNNEISEKSEIFDDQFSVERPDGSNFTLKIRSTKLEDSAMYFCASSDGTGKRDAEAFFGQGTRLTVV.

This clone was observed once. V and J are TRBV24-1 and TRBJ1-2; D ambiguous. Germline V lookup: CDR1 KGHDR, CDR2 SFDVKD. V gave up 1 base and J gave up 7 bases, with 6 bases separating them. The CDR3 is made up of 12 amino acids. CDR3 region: CATSDFEAGYTF. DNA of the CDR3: TGTGCCACCAGTGATTTTGAAGCTGGCTACACCTTC.

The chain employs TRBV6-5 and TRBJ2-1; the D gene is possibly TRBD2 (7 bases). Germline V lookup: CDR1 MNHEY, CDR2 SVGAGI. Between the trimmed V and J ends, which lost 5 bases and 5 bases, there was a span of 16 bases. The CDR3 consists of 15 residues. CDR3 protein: CASSPSGDNHNEQFF. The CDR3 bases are TGTGCCAGCAGTCCGAGCGGGGACAACCACAATGAGCAGTTCTTC.

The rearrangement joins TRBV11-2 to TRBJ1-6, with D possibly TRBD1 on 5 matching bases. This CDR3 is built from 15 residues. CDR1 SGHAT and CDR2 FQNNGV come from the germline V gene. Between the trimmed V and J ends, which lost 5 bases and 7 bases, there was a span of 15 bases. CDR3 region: CASSTPRQKNSPLHF. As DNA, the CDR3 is TGTGCCAGCAGCACCCCGAGACAGAAGAATTCACCCCTCCACTTT.